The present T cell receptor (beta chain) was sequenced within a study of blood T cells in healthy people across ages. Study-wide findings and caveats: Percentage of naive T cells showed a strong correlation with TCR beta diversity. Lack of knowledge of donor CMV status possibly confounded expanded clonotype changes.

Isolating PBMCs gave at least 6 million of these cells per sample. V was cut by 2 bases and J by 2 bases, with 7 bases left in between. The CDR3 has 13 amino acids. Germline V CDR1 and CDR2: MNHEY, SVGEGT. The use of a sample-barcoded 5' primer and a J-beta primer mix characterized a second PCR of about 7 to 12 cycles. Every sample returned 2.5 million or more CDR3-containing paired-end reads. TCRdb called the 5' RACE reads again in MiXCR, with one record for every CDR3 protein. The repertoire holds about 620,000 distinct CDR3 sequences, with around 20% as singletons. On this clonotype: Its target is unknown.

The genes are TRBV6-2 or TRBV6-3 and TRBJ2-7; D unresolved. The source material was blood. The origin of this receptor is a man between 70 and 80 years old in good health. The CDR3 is CASSYVTPYEQYF. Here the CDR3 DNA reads TGTGCCAGCAGTTACGTGACGCCCTACGAGCAGTACTTC.